The clone carrying this T cell receptor (beta chain) was seen only a few times. Template-switching 5'RACE yielded the TCR cDNA; a universal primer site and UMIs were added in the process. One entry per CDR3 protein, called by TCRdb with MiXCR from the 5' RACE reads. Among hundreds of thousands of distinct CDR3 sequences listed, about 14% were seen once. This CDR3 contains 14 residues. Trimming took off 0 bases at V and 5 bases at J, with 11 bases between the two ends. Per the germline V gene, CDR1 is SGHKS and CDR2 is YYEKEE (reference sequence). This sample is part of a study of T cells after yellow fever vaccination. On the study more broadly: Fractions with few cells were prepared using SMART-Seq v4 Ultra Low Input.

The receptor was isolated from a man between 25 and 39 years old who received the YFV17D yellow fever vaccine. The gene calls are TRBV5-5 and TRBJ2-5; D not certain. The source was PBMCs, collected on the day of the yellow fever booster vaccination. Here the CDR3 reads CASSLVQAGETQYF. For the CDR3, the DNA is TGTGCCAGCAGCTTGGTGCAGGCTGGCGAGACCCAGTACTTC. The whole variable domain, remainder taken from reference TRBV5-5 and TRBJ2-5, is DAGVTQSPTHLIKTRGQQVTLRCSPISGHKSVSWYQQVLGQGPQFIFQYYEKEERGRGNFPDRFSARQFPNYSSELNVNALLLGDSALYLCASSLVQAGETQYFGPGTRLLVL.